This T cell receptor beta chain was documented in a study of blood T cell repertoires in COVID-19. TCRdb keeps only in-frame clones here, not all; method: immunoSEQ multiplex PCR. The sample consists of about 73,000 clones, about 79% of them appearing once. The CDR3 runs to 15 residues. CDR1 SGHTA and CDR2 FQGNSA come from the germline V gene. V dropped 1 base and J dropped 2; count of bases not matched to a gene: 2. This clone is a singleton in its sample. Sequences were obtained from peripheral blood. The clonotype was recovered from a woman aged 60-70 years with acute or convalescent COVID-19. The chain carries TRBV7-2 and TRBJ2-3; 8 bases match TRBD2. This chain's CDR3 is CASSLGRGATDTQYF. Here the CDR3 DNA reads TGTGCCAGCAGCTTAGGGCGGGGGGCCACAGATACGCAGTATTTT.